The 25 T cell receptor beta chains below all came from one sample that was sequenced in a study of cytomegalovirus exposure and HLA in healthy donors. The PCR made use of 60 Vbeta and 13 Jbeta primers. The protocol was immunoSEQ multiplex PCR, while the TCRdb copy is restricted to in-frame clones and leaves out a portion. Of fewer than 130,000 clones detected, around 78% appear once; the ten largest clones hold 1.3%. Sequenced input: PBMCs. Receptors originate from a woman in her 30s in good health and CMV-seronegative.

This chain connects TRBV9 to TRBJ2-7; TRBD1 matches 9 bases. J lost 3 bases, V lost 3 bases, and 10 bases had no gene match. Germline CDR1 reads SGDLS; CDR2 reads YYNGEE. This CDR3 is built from 16 residues. The CDR3 sequence is CASSAGTGTGLYEQYF. Written as DNA, the CDR3 is TGTGCCAGCAGCGCAGGAACCGGGACAGGGCTCTACGAGCAGTACTTC.

The count of this clone is one. This chain links TRBV11-2 with TRBJ1-2; 8 bases line up with TRBD1. The germline CDR1 and CDR2 sequences are SGHAT and FQNNGV. J was trimmed by 8 bases and V by 5 bases; bases with no gene match: 13. CDR3 length equals 15 residues. For the CDR3, the DNA is TGTGCCAGCAGCAATATACAGGGGGAGCTGAACGGCTACACCTTC. This sequence encodes CASSNIQGELNGYTF. The complete variable domain, with remaining parts taken from reference TRBV11-2 and TRBJ1-2, reads EAGVAQSPRYKIIEKRQSVAFWCNPISGHATLYWYQQILGQGPKLLIQFQNNGVVDDSQLPKDRFSAERLKGVDSTLKIQPAKLEDSAVYLCASSNIQGELNGYTFGSGTRLTVV.

CDR3 region: CSATRTGKQFF. The CDR3 DNA is TGCAGTGCTACCCGGACAGGAAAGCAGTTCTTC. V gene TRBV20-1 combines with J gene TRBJ2-1, with 7 positions matching TRBD1. V was pared by 4 bases and J by 11 bases, with 5 bases of the junction left unmatched. Germline V gene lookup returns CDR1 DFQATT and CDR2 SNEGSKA (reference sequence). The CDR3 loop spans 11 amino acids.

This clone has more than one count but fewer than ten. This chain connects TRBV6-5 to TRBJ1-1, with 7 bases fitting TRBD1. The CDR3 has 15 amino acids. The germline V gene has CDR1 MNHEY and CDR2 SVGAGI. V lost 4 bases, J lost 0 bases, and 5 bases stayed unmatched. The CDR3 DNA is TGTGCCAGCAGTTCCCGGGACAGCTTGAACACTGAAGCTTTCTTT. Protein product: CASSSRDSLNTEAFF.

This clone was seen a single time. The V gene is TRBV29-1, the J gene TRBJ1-1; D may be TRBD1 (5 bases). The CDR3 extends over 16 amino acids. Germline CDR1 and CDR2: SQVTM and ANQGSEA. Trimming pared 5 bases from V and 5 bases from J, leaving 24 bases between. The CDR3 coding sequence is TGCAGCGTTCTGGCGGCCGGAGGGGCCGGAGGGACTGAAGCTTTCTTT. Amino acid sequence: CSVLAAGGAGGTEAFF.

The V call is TRBV27, the J call TRBJ1-1; weak D call: TRBD1 (6 bases). CDR1 and CDR2 (germline): MNHEY, SMNVEV (reference sequence). The V and J ends lost 4 bases and 0 bases respectively, with 9 bases between them. The CDR3 consists of 14 residues. This CDR3 reads CASSSNRVNTEAFF. The CDR3 DNA sequence: TGTGCCAGCAGTTCTAACAGGGTGAACACTGAAGCTTTCTTT.

J is TRBJ2-5 and V is TRBV7-7; 8 bases align to TRBD1. The CDR3 contains 14 residues. Germline-derived CDR1 and CDR2 are SSHAT and FNYEAQ (reference sequence). V dropped 5 bases and J dropped 4; count of bases not matched to a gene: 6. The CDR3 DNA reads TGTGCCAGCAGCCCAGACAGGGGATCAGAGACCCAGTACTTC. It codes for CASSPDRGSETQYF.

V gene TRBV29-1 combines with J gene TRBJ1-3; unclear D gene. The CDR3 runs to 14 residues. The V end lost 2 bases, the J end lost 5 bases, and 13 bases lay between the germline ends. CDR1 and CDR2 from the germline V gene are SQVTM and ANQGSEA. CDR3 region: CSVEWPAGRNTIYF. The CDR3 DNA follows: TGCAGCGTTGAATGGCCAGCGGGGAGAAACACCATATATTTT.

This clone was seen just once. The V gene is TRBV5-1, the J gene TRBJ2-2; 8 nucleotides line up with TRBD1. Trimming removed 6 bases from V and 3 bases from J; junction bases left unmatched: 4. Germline CDR1 and CDR2: SGHRS and YFSETQ. The CDR3 is made up of 14 amino acids. The CDR3: CASKPGGYTGELFF. CDR3 nucleotides: TGCGCCAGCAAGCCAGGGGGCTACACCGGGGAGCTGTTTTTT.

The chain uses TRBV15 and TRBJ1-4, with D unclear. The CDR3 extends over 16 amino acids. The V end lost 0 bases, the J end lost 0 bases, and 8 bases lay between the germline ends. Germline V CDR1 and CDR2: LNHNV, YYDKDF (reference sequence). The CDR3 nucleotides read TGTGCCACCAGCAGAGATATTGTTGCAACTAATGAAAAACTGTTTTTT. Translating gives CATSRDIVATNEKLFF.

As DNA, the CDR3 is TGTGCCAGCAGACGGGGGGGAACCTCTGGAAACACCATATATTTT. It yields the protein CASRRGGTSGNTIYF. V is TRBV6-5 and J is TRBJ1-3; D perhaps matches TRBD1 (5 bases). The V gene's germline CDR1 is MNHEY and CDR2 SVGAGI. The germline V and J ends were trimmed by 6 bases and 0 bases, with 12 bases remaining between them. This CDR3 has 15 amino acids.

This rearrangement joins TRBV5-8 to TRBJ1-6, with 7 bases aligning to TRBD1. The V gene end was trimmed by 4 bases and the J gene end by 7 bases; junction bases not matched to a gene: 8. CDR1 and CDR2 (germline): SGHTS, YDEGEE. There are 15 residues in the CDR3. For the CDR3, the DNA is TGTGCCAGCAGCGCCCGACAGGGTCGCAATTCACCCCTCCACTTT. It codes for CASSARQGRNSPLHF.

The chain links TRBV14 to TRBJ1-2; D gene uncertain. V lost 3 bases to trimming and J lost 7 bases, with 12 bases between them. The CDR3 is made up of 13 amino acids. CDR1 and CDR2 (germline): SGHDN, FVKESK. The CDR3 loop reads CASSHTSRGGYTF. The CDR3 nucleotides are TGTGCCAGCAGCCATACCAGCCGAGGTGGCTACACCTTC.

In this sample, this clone turned up a few times. This chain uses TRBV28 with TRBJ2-1; perhaps TRBD2 as D (5 bases). CDR1 and CDR2 (germline): MDHEN, SYDVKM. Deletions cut 4 bases from V and 0 bases from J, with 16 bases between. There are 17 residues in the CDR3. CDR3 in amino acids: CASSSRGLRSSYNEQFF. CDR3 nucleotides: TGTGCCAGCAGTTCACGTGGACTCCGGAGCTCCTACAATGAGCAGTTCTTC.

The chain carries TRBV9 and TRBJ2-3; 7 bases map to TRBD2. V lost 1 base, J lost 6 bases, and 8 bases stayed unmatched. This CDR3 spans 15 amino acids. The germline V gene has CDR1 SGDLS and CDR2 YYNGEE. The CDR3 spells CASSVSAGAADTQYF. The CDR3 DNA sequence: TGTGCCAGCAGCGTAAGTGCGGGAGCTGCGGATACGCAGTATTTT.

DNA of the CDR3: TGTGCCAGCAGTCCTTCCCAGGGATGGGACTACGAGCAGTACTTC. Its protein product is CASSPSQGWDYEQYF. This chain uses TRBV14 with TRBJ2-7; perhaps TRBD1 as D (5 bases). Germline-derived CDR1 and CDR2 are SGHDN and FVKESK. V was trimmed by 6 bases and J by 3 bases, leaving 18 bases between them. The CDR3 is made up of 15 amino acids.

The chain combines TRBV11-2 with TRBJ2-2; the match to TRBD2 covers 8 bases. Per the germline V gene, CDR1 is SGHAT and CDR2 is FQNNGV. The V and J ends lost 5 bases and 6 bases, in that order; junction bases with no gene match: 2. The CDR3 loop spans 13 amino acids. The CDR3 protein is CASSRLASGELFF. The CDR3 DNA sequence: TGTGCCAGCAGCCGACTAGCGTCCGGGGAGCTGTTTTTT.

The gene calls are TRBV7-8 and TRBJ1-1; D unclear. Germline V gene sequence: CDR1 SGHVS, CDR2 FQNEAQ. This CDR3 has 14 residues. V was trimmed by 0 bases and J by 3 bases, leaving 8 bases between them. CDR3 DNA sequence: TGTGCCAGCAGCTTAGCGCCCGGGGACACTGAAGCTTTCTTT. It yields the protein CASSLAPGDTEAFF.

This chain joins TRBV6-5 and TRBJ1-4; 8 bases are a match to TRBD1. V lost 4 bases, J lost 5 bases, and 9 bases stayed unmatched. The germline gives CDR1 MNHEY, CDR2 SVGAGI. The CDR3 loop spans 16 amino acids. CDR3 in DNA: TGTGCCAGCAGTTCCAACCCCGGGACAGGCAATGAAAAACTGTTTTTT. Protein sequence: CASSSNPGTGNEKLFF.

The chain is built from TRBV13 and TRBJ2-3, with TRBD2 matching 8 bases. J was trimmed by 4 bases and V by 5 bases; bases with no gene match: 8. From germline, CDR1 is PRHDT and CDR2 FYEKMQ (reference sequence). The CDR3 runs to 15 residues. The CDR3 spells CASSGTAGEPDTQYF. DNA for the CDR3: TGTGCCAGCAGCGGAACAGCGGGAGAGCCAGATACGCAGTATTTT.

The chain uses TRBV5-6 and TRBJ2-3, with 7 bases matching TRBD2. Germline loops: CDR1 SGHDT, CDR2 YYEEEE. V lost 5 bases to trimming and J lost 1 base; unmatched junction nucleotides: 4. The CDR3 sequence is 14 residues long. The CDR3 coding sequence is TGTGCCAGCAGTTGGGGAGGGGGCACAGATACGCAGTATTTT. This codes for CASSWGGGTDTQYF.

The rearrangement uses TRBV6-5 and TRBJ1-2, with D possibly TRBD1 on 5 matching bases. The germline CDR1 and CDR2 sequences are MNHEY and SVGAGI. This CDR3 is built from 11 residues. V dropped 2 bases and J dropped 8 bases, with 6 bases sitting between them. This chain's CDR3 is CASSYGGGYTF. In DNA form, the CDR3 reads TGTGCCAGCAGTTACGGGGGGGGCTACACCTTC.

This sequence joins TRBV28 and TRBJ1-5, with D possibly TRBD1 on 6 matching bases. Germline values: CDR1 MDHEN, CDR2 SYDVKM. The CDR3 is 14 residues long. Deletions cut 5 bases from V and 4 bases from J, with 12 bases between. The CDR3 DNA reads TGTGCCAGCAGTGAGACAGGTGTGAATCAGCCCCAGCATTTT. Encoded protein: CASSETGVNQPQHF.

The rearrangement links TRBV6-5 to TRBJ2-7; 10 nucleotides align to TRBD1. V lost 5 bases and J lost 4; bases outside the gene matches: 5. Looked up from germline, CDR1 is MNHEY and CDR2 is SVGAGI. The CDR3 spans 14 residues. CDR3 in DNA: TGTGCCAGCAGTGTAACGGGACAGGGGTACGAGCAGTACTTC. Its translation is CASSVTGQGYEQYF.

The V call is TRBV9, the J call TRBJ2-3; 8 bases align to TRBD2. Germline CDR1 reads SGDLS; CDR2 reads YYNGEE. The CDR3 is made up of 16 amino acids. V lost 0 bases and J lost 1; bases outside the gene matches: 4. CDR3 DNA: TGTGCCAGCAGCGTAGGGCCAGCGGGGGGCACAGATACGCAGTATTTT. It is translated as CASSVGPAGGTDTQYF. Combining the CDR3 with reference TRBV9 and TRBJ2-3 gives the whole variable domain DSGVTQTPKHLITATGQRVTLRCSPRSGDLSVYWYQQSLDQGLQFLIQYYNGEERAKGNILERFSAQQFPDLHSELNLSSLELGDSALYFCASSVGPAGGTDTQYFGPGTRLTVL.